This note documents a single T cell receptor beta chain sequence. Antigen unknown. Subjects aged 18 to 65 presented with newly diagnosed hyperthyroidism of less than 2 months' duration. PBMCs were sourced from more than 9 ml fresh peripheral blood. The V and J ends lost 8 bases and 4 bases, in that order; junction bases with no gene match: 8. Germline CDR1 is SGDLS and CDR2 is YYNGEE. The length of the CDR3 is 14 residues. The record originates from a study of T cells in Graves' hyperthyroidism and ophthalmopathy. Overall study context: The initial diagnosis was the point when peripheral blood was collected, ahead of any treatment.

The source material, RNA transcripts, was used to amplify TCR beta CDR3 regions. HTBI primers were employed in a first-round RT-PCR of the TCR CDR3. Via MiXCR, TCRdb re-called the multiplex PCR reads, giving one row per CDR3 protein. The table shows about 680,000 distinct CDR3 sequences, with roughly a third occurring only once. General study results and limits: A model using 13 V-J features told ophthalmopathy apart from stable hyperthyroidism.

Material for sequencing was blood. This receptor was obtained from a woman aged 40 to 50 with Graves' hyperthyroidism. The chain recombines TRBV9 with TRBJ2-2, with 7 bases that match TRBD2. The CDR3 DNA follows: TGTGCCAGTACCCTCGGGGGGAGCACCGGGGAGCTGTTTTTT. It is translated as CASTLGGSTGELFF.